This T cell receptor beta chain appears in the sequencing data of a study of CD8 T cells in ankylosing spondylitis (TCRdb year 2017). Regarding the complete study: T cell receptor beta repertoires were profiled in healthy donors and ankylosing spondylitis patients so that disease-linked TCR variants could be found. The whole study cohort included about a hundred healthy donors and 20 to 25 ankylosing spondylitis patients. Peripheral blood was sampled, and synovial fluid was additionally collected from ankylosing spondylitis patients.

Reading from cysteine to phenylalanine, the CDR3 counts 13 amino acids. Just CDR3 DNA is preserved here, 39 bases in frame from base 1. V and J are trimmed by 2 bases and 4 bases, and the gene matches miss 3 bases of the junction. CDR1 and CDR2 are drawn from the germline V gene: SQVTM, ANQGSEA. Remarks on this clonotype: The antigen it recognizes is unknown. Base qualities were left out, and no much larger clone turns up one base away.

The paper's findings and limits, for the study overall: According to the report, matched synovial fluid samples from ankylosing spondylitis patients were significantly enriched for the disease-linked clones. Some motif variants were previously reported in synovial fluid and blood of reactive arthritis patients, suggesting common disease-initiation mechanisms. A CD8+ phenotype was shown by the disease-linked clones, which were found at relatively low frequencies in peripheral blood. A TCR beta motif made up of fewer than 10 highly homologous amino acid variants appeared to be characteristic of blood from ankylosing spondylitis patients.

Data came from an Illumina HiSeq 2500. TCR beta libraries were prepared by quantitative 5'-RACE with molecular barcodes. The paper's data handling went like this. Disease-linked TCR variants were identified with a new computational method built on a probabilistic model of VDJ rearrangement. In-frame beta chains were kept once TCRdb had trimmed the public reads at Q25 with fastp and called clones with MiXCR. A single entry per CDR3 protein holds the most common genes and DNA from its merged rows. The V and J calls follow TCRdb's processing rather than the paper's. This sample lists approximately 550,000 distinct CDR3 sequences; 10% to 15% were detected once. The top ten clones comprise approximately 6.2% of the sample.

The sequencing input was blood, either unsorted or a sorted T cell fraction (not recorded which). This receptor was identified in a male donor with ankylosing spondylitis. The rearranged segments are TRBV29-1 and TRBJ1-2, with 8 central nucleotides matching TRBD1. The CDR3 protein: CSVEPGGGYGYTF. The nucleotides are TGCAGCGTTGAACCAGGGGGCGGCTATGGCTACACCTTC.